This TCR beta chain was recorded in a study of blood T cell repertoires in COVID-19 (dated by TCRdb to the early 2020s). Background for the entire study: Collaborator samples came from the United States, Italy and Spain and covered acute and convalescent phases of COVID-19. The prospective study material was composed of cDNA or gDNA derived from T cells, B-cell-depleted T cells, or PBMCs. Deeply sampled blood TCRbeta repertoires from subjects exposed to, actively infected with, or recovered from COVID-19 were included in the dataset. A freely available public database, intended as a resource for researchers studying the immune response to SARS-CoV-2, is where the repertoires were released. The samples were drawn from two sources: the first 160 participants of the ongoing ImmuneRACE study, and about 1,300 subjects contributed by 6 global collaborators. The sample metadata nearly always contained a de-identified subject ID, COVID-19 status, age in years and sex. Where available, HLA class I and class II types were obtained from metadata supplied by the sample provider rather than from assay-based typing. Findings and caveats that apply to the study as a whole: How much clinical and demographic metadata was included differed by source and by participant, and the metadata was provided uncurated.

Collaborating institutions collected whole blood in K2EDTA tubes following their own protocols. For TCRbeta analysis, collaborator samples were shipped as frozen whole blood, as isolated PBMCs, or as DNA extracted from either sample type. Remarks on this clone: What antigen it recognizes has not been identified. Qualities for individual bases were not recorded, and no much larger clone is one base off.

Spanning cysteine to phenylalanine, the CDR3 consists of 15 amino acids. Of the read, only the CDR3 DNA is kept; its 45 bases are in frame from base 1. The V and J ends are trimmed by 4 bases and 3 bases, leaving 15 bases between them. CDR1 and CDR2, per the germline V gene (reference sequence), are SEHNR and FQNEAQ. TCRbeta CDR3 regions were amplified from genomic DNA using the immunoSEQ Assay, a bias-controlled multiplex PCR. The study's own analysis went as follows. The number of nucleated cells in each sample was estimated from the amplification of reference gene primers within the assay. To quantify the absolute abundance of each unique TCRbeta CDR3 rearrangement, sequence reads were collapsed and filtered. For each sample, productive Simpson clonality was calculated as the square root of Simpson's diversity index across productive rearrangements. The table was pulled from immuneACCESS by TCRdb, which kept in-frame rearrangements only. Such tables lose some clones; where checked, under half of the loss comes from unresolved V genes, and the rest has no known cause. That table gives V, J and clone size, and the DNA gave D and trimming. The sample records roughly 200,000 clones, roughly 88% of which are singletons. 3.3% of the sample is in the top ten clones.

This receptor was identified in a man aged 60 to 69 with acute or convalescent COVID-19. The V and J genes are TRBV7-9 and TRBJ1-1, with a tentative D gene TRBD1 over 5 matching bases. The sequenced sample was peripheral blood. DNA sequence: TGTGCCAGCAGCTCCCTCGCAGGGCGGTACACTGAAGCTTTCTTT. Its protein is CASSSLAGRYTEAFF.